This is a list of T cell receptor beta chains from one sample in a study of blood T cell repertoires in COVID-19. Measured with immunoSEQ multiplex PCR; TCRdb has only the in-frame clones, and not every one. Of around 300,000 clones in the sample, roughly 85% were seen once. Sequenced: peripheral blood. The receptors were gathered from a human donor in a cohort sampled during active COVID-19. The CDR3 runs from the conserved cysteine through the conserved F or W. The D gene is left open where the match is weak. Not all rows give a size; the values are once, few, many and, for expanded clones, a class.

cdr3_length clone_size j_call d_call v_call cdr3_nt cdr3_aa
17 once TRBJ1-1 NA TRBV7-3 TGTGCCAGCAGCTTGTCCCCCTTACAGTCTCTGAACACTGAAGCTTTCTTT CASSLSPLQSLNTEAFF
14 NA TRBJ1-5 NA TRBV3-1/TRBV3-2 TGTGCCAGCAGCCAAGGAGGCCTCAATCAGCCCCAGCATTTT CASSQGGLNQPQHF
15 NA TRBJ2-7 NA TRBV18 TGTGCCAGCTCACCGACTTTTTTGGACTCCTACGAGCAGTACTTC CASSPTFLDSYEQYF
13 NA TRBJ1-2 TRBD1 TRBV11-3 TGTGCCAGCAGCCAGGGGGATTCGGAGGGCTACACCTTC CASSQGDSEGYTF
16 NA TRBJ2-2 NA TRBV18 TGTGCCAGCTCGCTTCACAGGGTGCCGAACACCGGGGAGCTGTTTTTT CASSLHRVPNTGELFF
10 NA TRBJ1-2 NA TRBV30 TGTGCCTCGGAGGACCCCGGCTACACCTTC CASEDPGYTF
15 NA TRBJ1-1 NA TRBV14 TGTGCCAGCAGCCGCGTGCGGGCCGGGGGAGCTGAAGCTTTCTTT CASSRVRAGGAEAFF
14 once TRBJ2-7 TRBD2 TRBV3-1/TRBV3-2 TGTGCCAGCACCCGTCGGGGGGATACCTACGAGCAGTACTTC CASTRRGDTYEQYF
18 NA TRBJ2-2 TRBD1 TRBV4-1 TGCGCCAGCAGCCAAAACCTCCGGGACAGGGTGAACACCGGGGAGCTGTTTTTT CASSQNLRDRVNTGELFF
14 NA TRBJ2-3 NA TRBV6-5 TGTGCCAGCACGGGCAGGGATTACACAGATACGCAGTATTTT CASTGRDYTDTQYF
15 NA TRBJ2-3 NA TRBV9 TGTGCCAGCAGCGTCGGGGAATTAAGCACAGATACGCAGTATTTT CASSVGELSTDTQYF
12 NA TRBJ2-1 TRBD2 TRBV6-5 TGTGCCAGCTGGATAGCGGGGGGGCCTTCGTTCTTC CASWIAGGPSFF
15 NA TRBJ1-2 NA TRBV5-1 TGCGCCAGCAGCTTGGCCAGGGGAACTAACTATGGCTACACCTTC CASSLARGTNYGYTF
15 NA TRBJ1-5 NA TRBV18 TGTGCCAGCTCACCCAAAGACAGAAGCAATCAGCCCCAGCATTTT CASSPKDRSNQPQHF
13 NA TRBJ2-1 NA TRBV7-3 TGTGCCAGCAGCCTCGACAGCTACAATGAGCAGTTCTTC CASSLDSYNEQFF
14 NA TRBJ1-2 NA TRBV6-4 TGTGCCAGCACCCCTAATGGGGGGTTGGGTGGCTACACCTTC CASTPNGGLGGYTF
20 NA TRBJ1-3 NA TRBV6-1 TGTGCCAGCAGTGAATTACGGGGGACCTTCGCCGAGCCCTCTGGAAACACCATATATTTT CASSELRGTFAEPSGNTIYF
15 NA TRBJ1-6 TRBD1 TRBV5-5 TGTGCCAGCAGCAACGGACAGGTTTTGAGGTCACCCCTCCACTTT CASSNGQVLRSPLHF
18 NA TRBJ1-4 TRBD1 TRBV18 TGTGCCAGCTCACCCCTAAGGGGGACAGCAGCCTTCTCCGAAAAACTGTTTTTT CASSPLRGTAAFSEKLFF
15 NA TRBJ1-5 TRBD1 TRBV5-5 TGTGCCAGCAGGCCAACAGGGGAGCGAAATCAGCCCCAGCATTTT CASRPTGERNQPQHF
13 NA TRBJ2-1 NA TRBV20-1 TGCAGTGCTAGTCGGGGGGCAGACAATGAGCAGTTCTTC CSASRGADNEQFF
13 NA TRBJ1-1 NA TRBV7-6 TGTGCCAGCAGCCTCGACTCGGGCACTGAAGCTTTCTTT CASSLDSGTEAFF
17 NA TRBJ2-7 NA TRBV3-1/TRBV3-2 TGTGCCAGCAGCCAAGACCCCTTGGCGGAGAGCTCCTACGAGCAGTACTTC CASSQDPLAESSYEQYF
15 NA TRBJ2-3 TRBD1 TRBV5-1 TGCGCCAGCAGCGGCGGGACAGGGGGCACAGATACGCAGTATTTT CASSGGTGGTDTQYF
14 NA TRBJ1-2 TRBD1 TRBV7-9 TGTGCCAGCACCCCTTTGAAGGGGGCCGGCGGCTACACCTTC CASTPLKGAGGYTF
14 NA TRBJ2-7 TRBD1 TRBV5-1 TGCGCCAGCAGCTTTGGGACAGGGTTCTACGAGCAGTACTTC CASSFGTGFYEQYF
15 NA TRBJ2-7 TRBD2 TRBV6-5 TGTGCCAGCAGCCTACGGGGGGGACCCAGGAACGAGCAGTACTTC CASSLRGGPRNEQYF
16 NA TRBJ1-1 TRBD1 TRBV12-5 TGTGCTAGTGGTTTTACAGGGGACAAACTGAACACTGAAGCTTTCTTT CASGFTGDKLNTEAFF
15 NA TRBJ2-3 TRBD2 TRBV5-1 TGCGCCAGCAGCTCCCGGACTAGCGGGGGGCATACGCAGTATTTT CASSSRTSGGHTQYF
11 few TRBJ1-4 NA TRBV30 TGTGCCTGGAGTGTACGGGGAAAACTGTTTTTT CAWSVRGKLFF
14 NA TRBJ2-7 NA TRBV7-8 TGTGCCAGCAGCTTAGGAGTAGGAGGTTACGAGCAGTACTTC CASSLGVGGYEQYF
14 NA TRBJ1-3 TRBD1 TRBV27 TGTGCCAGCAGTTTAGTGGGACAGGGGAACACCATATATTTT CASSLVGQGNTIYF
18 once TRBJ2-7 TRBD2 TRBV25-1 TGTGCCAGCAGTGGGCCCTTTACTAGCGGGGGGCCGGTCTCCGAGCAGTACTTC CASSGPFTSGGPVSEQYF
14 once TRBJ1-1 NA TRBV5-1 TGCGCCAGCAGCTCCGTTTCTATGTTCACTGAAGCTTTCTTT CASSSVSMFTEAFF
14 NA TRBJ2-4 NA TRBV10-3 TGTGCCATCAGTGAGGCAGGTACTAAAAACATTCAGTACTTC CAISEAGTKNIQYF
15 NA TRBJ2-4 TRBD2 TRBV6-2/TRBV6-3 TGTGCCAGCAGTTACTCGCTCCTAGCGGATAACATTCAGTACTTC CASSYSLLADNIQYF
15 NA TRBJ1-6 NA TRBV4-1 TGCGCCAGCAGCCGCGAAGGGGGTTATAATTCACCCCTCCACTTT CASSREGGYNSPLHF
16 NA TRBJ1-2 TRBD1 TRBV5-4 TGTGCCAGCCCCTTCCCCCGACAGGGGGACCACTATGGCTACACCTTC CASPFPRQGDHYGYTF
14 NA TRBJ1-2 NA TRBV27 TGTGCCAGCAGTTTAACCTTGAGTAACTATGGCTACACCTTC CASSLTLSNYGYTF
15 NA TRBJ1-1 NA TRBV11-3 TGTGCCAGCAGCTTGGACGGACTGATGAACACTGAAGCTTTCTTT CASSLDGLMNTEAFF